The T cell receptor beta chain described here comes from a study of T cell repertoires in cytomegalovirus infection. Study as a whole: TCR beta signatures that were public indicated CMV infection and matching HLA type.

The study, taken as a whole, reports: Accumulated public TCR beta family frequency recognized individuals carrying CMV together with the relevant HLA. HLA-C-restricted CMV-specific TCR beta clonotypes prevailed in the ex vivo response.

Sample share makes this clonotype large. The antigen remains unidentified. TCRdb redid the calling of the reads with MiXCR, one entry per CDR3 protein. This sample has about 260,000 distinct CDR3 sequences, with 8% to 9.5% found just once. V dropped 2 bases and J dropped 1 base, with 8 bases sitting between them. Germline V CDR1 and CDR2: SGHTA, FQGNSA. This CDR3 spans 14 amino acids. The chain is built from TRBV7-2 and TRBJ2-5; the D gene is possibly TRBD2 (6 bases). This clonotype was sampled from a human donor in good health (CMV status not recorded). Some clones in this sample may be carry-over from other donors' samples. The material sequenced was PBMCs. CDR3 DNA: TGTGCCAGCAGCTTACTAGCGATCCAAGAGACCCAGTACTTC. Protein sequence: CASSLLAIQETQYF. The variable domain in full, with the rest retrieved from reference TRBV7-2 and TRBJ2-5, is GAGVSQSPSNKVTEKGKDVELRCDPISGHTALYWYRQSLGQGLEFLIYFQGNSAPDKSGLPSDRFSAERTGGSVSTLTIQRTQQEDSAVYLCASSLLAIQETQYFGPGTRLLVL.